This entry lists 21 T cell receptor beta chains sequenced from one sample in a study of cytomegalovirus exposure and HLA in healthy donors. Researchers ran the PCR with 60 Vbeta and 13 Jbeta primers. Clones were read by immunoSEQ multiplex PCR, and TCRdb kept only the in-frame ones, dropping some. The data contain 99,000 or so clones, 60% to 85% of them singletons. The sequenced sample was PBMCs. These receptor sequences come from a man aged 60 to 69 in good health and CMV-seropositive.

This chain links TRBV19 with TRBJ2-7, with TRBD1 identical over 8 bases. CDR1 and CDR2 (germline): LNHDA, SQIVND (reference sequence). J gave up 8 bases and V 4 bases, and 13 bases lay outside the gene matches. The CDR3 sequence is 15 residues long. The DNA for the CDR3 is TGTGCCAGTAGTAATCAGGTGATCCAGGGGGCTAAGCAGTACTTC. It yields the protein CASSNQVIQGAKQYF.

The chain recombines TRBV18 with TRBJ2-4; the match to TRBD1 covers 8 bases. Trimming removed 1 base from V and 5 bases from J; junction bases left unmatched: 13. Germline assignment: CDR1 KGHSH and CDR2 LQKENI. The CDR3 length is 18 residues. As DNA, the CDR3 is TGTGCCAGCTCACCACTCGTAATAACAGGGGGATTGGAAAACATTCAGTACTTC. It codes for CASSPLVITGGLENIQYF. The variable domain in full, completed from reference TRBV18 and TRBJ2-4, reads NAGVMQNPRHLVRRRGQEARLRCSPMKGHSHVYWYRQLPEEGLKFMVYLQKENIIDESGMPKERFSAEFPKEGPSILRIQQVVRGDSAAYFCASSPLVITGGLENIQYFGAGTRLSVL.

V is TRBV5-4 and J is TRBJ2-7; unclear D gene. The V end lost 4 bases, the J end lost 4 bases, and 15 bases lay between the germline ends. Germline-derived CDR1 and CDR2 are SGHNT and YYREEE (reference sequence). There are 14 residues in the CDR3. CDR3 bases: TGTGCCAGCAGCCCAAATCCCCACCTATACGAGCAGTACTTC. Translation: CASSPNPHLYEQYF.

The chain carries TRBV5-4 and TRBJ2-7, with a tentative D call TRBD2 (6 bases). Trimming cost V 4 bases and J 5 bases, with 16 bases left between them. CDR3 length: 14 amino acids. Germline CDR1 reads SGHNT; CDR2 reads YYREEE (reference sequence). CDR3 coding DNA: TGTGCCAGCAGCGCCTTCGGGACTCGCGACGAGCAGTACTTC. Its protein is CASSAFGTRDEQYF.

V usage is TRBV19 and J usage is TRBJ2-2; TRBD1 matches 7 bases. This CDR3 is built from 14 residues. CDR1 is LNHDA and CDR2 is SQIVND in the germline V gene (reference sequence). The V segment lost 10 bases and the J segment 0 bases; nucleotides outside the gene matches: 5. The CDR3 DNA is TGTGCCATCCGGCAGGGGGCGAACACCGGGGAGCTGTTTTTT. This sequence encodes CAIRQGANTGELFF.

The chain couples TRBV7-9 to TRBJ2-7; D gene ambiguous. V shed 2 bases and J shed 1 base, with 6 bases lying between them. The CDR3 contains 13 residues. The germline V gene encodes CDR1 SEHNR and CDR2 FQNEAQ (reference sequence). CDR3 region: CASSLHGSYEQYF. The CDR3 region has the DNA TGTGCCAGCAGCTTACACGGGTCCTACGAGCAGTACTTC.

The J gene is TRBJ2-2, the V gene TRBV9; 8 bases line up with TRBD2. The CDR3 runs 16 residues. Germline V gives CDR1 SGDLS, CDR2 YYNGEE. V lost 3 bases, J lost 4 bases, and 8 bases stayed unmatched. CDR3 protein: CASSEDAGGFTGELFF. In nucleotides, the CDR3 is TGTGCCAGCAGCGAGGATGCGGGGGGATTCACCGGGGAGCTGTTTTTT.

J is TRBJ2-1 and V is TRBV7-2, with 11 bases that match TRBD1. The CDR3 loop spans 15 amino acids. V shed 5 bases and J 4 bases; nucleotides not matched to a gene: 4. In germline, CDR1 is SGHTA, CDR2 FQGNSA. The DNA for the CDR3 is TGTGCCAGCAGCCGGGACAGGGGGGCTTACAATGAGCAGTTCTTC. Encoded protein: CASSRDRGAYNEQFF.

V gene TRBV11-2 combines with J gene TRBJ2-2; TRBD1 might be the D (5 bases). V lost 5 bases to trimming and J lost 4 bases, with 11 bases between them. This CDR3 is built from 14 residues. The germline V gene has CDR1 SGHAT and CDR2 FQNNGV. The CDR3 DNA sequence: TGTGCCAGCAGCCGTGGACACCCCACCGGGGAGCTGTTTTTT. Protein product: CASSRGHPTGELFF.

A single count supports this clone. The CDR3 region is CASSYIPLTQGYGYTF. In nucleotides, the CDR3 is TGTGCCAGCAGTTACATCCCTTTAACACAGGGCTATGGCTACACCTTC. This sequence joins TRBV6-5 and TRBJ1-2; a possible D gene is TRBD1 (6 bases). V lost 2 bases, J lost 4 bases, and 17 bases lay in between. Germline CDR1 reads MNHEY; CDR2 reads SVGAGI. The CDR3 contains 16 residues.

This clone was seen only a few times. The chain joins TRBV5-1 to TRBJ1-5; 8 nucleotides align to TRBD1. Germline loops: CDR1 SGHRS, CDR2 YFSETQ. The CDR3 has 18 amino acids. Trimming removed 3 bases from V and 0 bases from J; junction bases left unmatched: 11. This chain's CDR3 is CASSSPRTGFYSNQPQHF. The DNA of the CDR3 is TGCGCCAGCAGCTCCCCACGGACAGGGTTTTATAGCAATCAGCCCCAGCATTTT.

The V call is TRBV7-8, the J call TRBJ1-3; D not certain. This CDR3 is built from 13 residues. Trimming took off 6 bases at V and 0 bases at J, with 6 bases between the two ends. Germline V gene sequence: CDR1 SGHVS, CDR2 FQNEAQ. The CDR3, as DNA: TGTGCCAGCAGACAGAGCTCTGGAAACACCATATATTTT. Its protein product is CASRQSSGNTIYF.

The chain couples TRBV19 to TRBJ1-1; D uncertain. This CDR3 has 14 residues. Trimming removed 5 bases from V and 1 base from J, with 11 bases in between. Germline-derived CDR1 and CDR2 are LNHDA and SQIVND (reference sequence). CDR3 bases: TGTGCCAGTAGTCCCCCCCTAAGGAACACTGAAGCTTTCTTT. Amino acid sequence: CASSPPLRNTEAFF.

CDR3 sequence reads: CASSEWYGGYGYTF. CDR3 DNA sequence: TGTGCCAGCAGTGAATGGTACGGGGGCTATGGCTACACCTTC. The gene calls are TRBV6-1 and TRBJ1-2; D perhaps matches TRBD1 (5 bases). Germline lookup yields CDR1 MNHNS and CDR2 SASEGT. The CDR3 has 14 residues. Trimming shortened V by 2 bases and J by 4 bases, and 11 bases separated the two germline ends.

J is TRBJ2-1 and V is TRBV19; 7 bases are a match to TRBD1. Germline values: CDR1 LNHDA, CDR2 SQIVND (reference sequence). V lost 3 bases and J lost 6; bases outside the gene matches: 8. The CDR3 runs to 15 residues. In nucleotides, the CDR3 is TGTGCCAGTAGTATTGGGCAGGGGGTACTCAATGAGCAGTTCTTC. Residues: CASSIGQGVLNEQFF.

The chain combines TRBV5-8 with TRBJ2-5; 8 bases map to TRBD1. The length of the CDR3 is 15 residues. V lost 4 bases, J lost 4 bases, and 9 bases stayed unmatched. Germline lookup yields CDR1 SGHTS and CDR2 YDEGEE. DNA for the CDR3: TGTGCCAGCAGCCCGACGGGACAGGAAGGAGAGACCCAGTACTTC. Translation gives CASSPTGQEGETQYF.

V is TRBV6-6 and J is TRBJ1-1; TRBD1 matches 11 bases. The CDR3 is 15 residues long. The ends lost 5 bases at V and 4 bases at J; junction bases unmatched: 6. Germline lookup yields CDR1 MNHNY and CDR2 SVGAGI (reference sequence). CDR3 in amino acids: CASSALGQGATEAFF. In nucleotides, the CDR3 is TGTGCCAGCAGTGCGCTAGGACAGGGGGCCACTGAAGCTTTCTTT.

In its sample, this clone was seen once. The rearrangement links TRBV19 to TRBJ1-2, with 10 nucleotides matching TRBD1. The germline CDR1 and CDR2 sequences are LNHDA and SQIVND (reference sequence). Unmatched junction bases numbered 6, after V lost 5 bases and J lost 9 bases. The CDR3 extends over 13 amino acids. CDR3 loop: CASSGDRGRSYTF. Here the CDR3 DNA reads TGTGCCAGTAGTGGGGACAGGGGAAGGAGCTACACCTTC.

The rearrangement joins TRBV18 to TRBJ2-3; D might be TRBD1 (6 bases). CDR1 and CDR2 (germline): KGHSH, LQKENI. Trimming took 5 bases from V and 1 from J, leaving 10 bases between them. This CDR3 region has 14 residues. As DNA, the CDR3 is TGTGCCAGCTCAACAGGGTTGCGCACAGATACGCAGTATTTT. Translating it yields CASSTGLRTDTQYF.

CDR3 sequence (DNA): TGCGCCAGCAGCCAAGATATCCCCGACAGGGGGTCCCTATTCTCTGGAAACACCATATATTTT. Its translation is CASSQDIPDRGSLFSGNTIYF. The chain couples TRBV4-3 to TRBJ1-3, with 9 positions matching TRBD1. Per the germline V gene, CDR1 is LGHNA and CDR2 is YSLEER. V dropped 0 bases and J dropped 0; count of bases not matched to a gene: 15. The CDR3 runs 21 residues.

The rearrangement links TRBV25-1 to TRBJ2-1; 8 bases are a match to TRBD1. CDR3 size: 15 residues. Losses at the gene ends were 4 bases for V and 5 bases for J; bases not matched to a gene: 7. Germline V gene data show CDR1 as MGHDK and CDR2 as SYGVNS. CDR3 in amino acids: CASSAYRGQDNEQFF. In DNA, the CDR3 is TGTGCCAGCAGTGCATACAGGGGACAGGACAATGAGCAGTTCTTC.